This record concerns one TCR beta chain sequence. Its antigen is not identified. Produced via immunoSEQ multiplex PCR; TCRdb's table is partial and in-frame only. The repertoire holds 95,000 to 150,000 clones, 65% to 90% seen once, with approximately 26% in the top ten. The data were obtained in a study of T cell responses to AZD1222 COVID-19 vaccine. The study's findings and limits: Donors were mostly white British, more females; clonal diversity possibly underestimated. Only a handful of people who got AZD1222 tested seropositive at baseline.

Pooling covered second doses at about 4 or about 12 weeks. Germline-derived CDR1 and CDR2 are SEHNR and FQNEAQ (reference sequence). There are 14 residues in the CDR3. The ends were cut back, 1 base at V and 4 bases at J, with 10 bases in the middle. This receptor was taken from an adult who received the AZD1222 COVID-19 vaccine. The chain carries TRBV7-9 and TRBJ2-5; perhaps D is TRBD1 or TRBD2 (5 bases each). The material sequenced was peripheral blood, taken 28 days after the second AZD1222 dose. DNA of the CDR3: TGTGCCAGCAGCTTAGTCGGGGCTGGAGAGACCCAGTACTTC. Translation gives CASSLVGAGETQYF.